The 9 T cell receptor beta chains given below trace back to one sample, sequenced in a study of blood T cell repertoires in COVID-19. Generated by immunoSEQ multiplex PCR, the TCRdb table keeps only in-frame clones and is missing some. The table has 160,000 or so clones, around 90% seen once. The sequencing input was peripheral blood. All receptors come from a man aged 18 to 30 with acute or convalescent COVID-19.

This chain uses TRBV5-1 with TRBJ1-1, with unresolved D. Germline V CDR1 and CDR2: SGHRS, YFSETQ. This CDR3 contains 15 residues. The V gene lost 2 bases and the J gene lost 0 bases, with 11 bases spanning the gap. CDR3 DNA sequence: TGCGCCAGCAGCTTCATCGCAGGCTTGAACACTGAAGCTTTCTTT. Residues: CASSFIAGLNTEAFF.

The genes are TRBV3-1 (or the pseudogene TRBV3-2) and TRBJ1-1, with 7 bases matching TRBD1. The CDR3 spans 12 residues. Germline V gene sequence: CDR1 LGHDT, CDR2 YNNKEL (reference sequence). Trimming took 3 bases from V and 7 from J; bases not matched to a gene: 2. The CDR3 bases are TGTGCCAGCAGCCAGGGGGACAGTGAAGCTTTCTTT. This translates into CASSQGDSEAFF.

This clone was picked up a small number of times. Here the CDR3 reads CASSFRTGKREKLFF. The CDR3 region has the DNA TGTGCCAGCAGTTTCCGGACAGGGAAGCGTGAAAAACTGTTTTTT. The rearrangement uses TRBV27 and TRBJ1-4; 8 bases match TRBD1. V shed 3 bases, J shed 7 bases, and the junction held 7 bases outside the gene matches. The CDR3 runs 15 residues. The germline V gene encodes CDR1 MNHEY and CDR2 SMNVEV (reference sequence).

This CDR3 is CASRSGGQGVGYGYTF. The CDR3 nucleotides are TGTGCAAGTCGCTCCGGGGGACAGGGGGTGGGCTATGGCTACACCTTC. The chain is built from TRBV12-2 and TRBJ1-2; the table assigns TRBD1, which was not confirmed against the DNA. TRBV12-2 is termed a pseudogene. The CDR3 runs 16 residues.

This chain connects TRBV15 to TRBJ1-2; 10 bases agree with TRBD1. The CDR3 is 15 amino acids. Germline V gene sequence: CDR1 LNHNV, CDR2 YYDKDF (reference sequence). V shed 0 bases, J shed 5 bases, and the junction held 3 bases outside the gene matches. CDR3 in DNA: TGTGCCACCAGCAGAGAAGGGGGACAGGGGTATGGCTACACCTTC. It translates to CATSREGGQGYGYTF. Complete variable domain (other parts from reference TRBV15 and TRBJ1-2): DAMVIQNPRYQVTQFGKPVTLSCSQTLNHNVMYWYQQKSSQAPKLLFHYYDKDFNNEADTPDNFQSRRPNTSFCFLDIRSPGLGDTAMYLCATSREGGQGYGYTFGSGTRLTVV.

V gene TRBV6-6 combines with J gene TRBJ1-3; the D gene is possibly TRBD1 (6 bases). In germline, CDR1 is MNHNY, CDR2 SVGAGI (reference sequence). The CDR3 runs 16 residues. Trimming pared 2 bases from V and 0 bases from J, leaving 11 bases between. CDR3 protein: CASSYDRSRSGNTIYF. For the CDR3, the DNA is TGTGCCAGCAGTTACGACAGGAGCCGCTCTGGAAACACCATATATTTT.

The CDR3 reads CATSDGTGAGETQYF. The CDR3 nucleotides are TGTGCCACCAGTGACGGGACAGGGGCGGGAGAGACCCAGTACTTC. V is TRBV24-1 and J is TRBJ2-5; TRBD1 matches at 10 bases. This CDR3 is 15 amino acids long. The V segment lost 4 bases and the J segment 4 bases; nucleotides outside the gene matches: 5. Germline CDR1 KGHDR, CDR2 SFDVKD.

The rearrangement joins TRBV10-3 to TRBJ1-1; tentative D call: TRBD1 (5 bases). The CDR3 has 16 amino acids. Germline V CDR1 and CDR2: ENHRY, SYGVKD. V lost 3 bases and J lost 0, with 14 bases in between. In DNA form, the CDR3 reads TGTGCCATCAGTGACTCCGGGGGAGCTATGAACACTGAAGCTTTCTTT. It yields the protein CAISDSGGAMNTEAFF.

V usage is TRBV19 and J usage is TRBJ1-6, with D possibly TRBD1 on 5 matching bases. Germline V lookup: CDR1 LNHDA, CDR2 SQIVND (reference sequence). The CDR3 is made up of 20 amino acids. Trimming pared 4 bases from V and 8 bases from J, leaving 30 bases between. CDR3: CASSNRLTIVGTDHYSPLHF. CDR3 nucleotide sequence: TGTGCCAGTAGTAACCGACTGACCATTGTGGGGACTGACCATTATTCACCCCTCCACTTT.